This TCR beta chain was sequenced in a study of CD8 T cells in ankylosing spondylitis. General study results and limits: What appeared characteristic of ankylosing spondylitis blood was a TCR beta motif of seven to nine highly homologous variants. Past research had described some motif variants in reactive arthritis synovial fluid and blood.

TCRdb used MiXCR to reprocess the 5' RACE reads, holding one entry per CDR3 protein. Of around 180,000 distinct CDR3 sequences in the sample, roughly 18% were seen once. To note about this clonotype: Its antigen is not identified.

This clonotype was sampled from a male donor between 5 and 35 years old with ankylosing spondylitis or in good health (not recorded which). Specimen: blood, either unsorted or a sorted T cell fraction (not recorded which).

The DNA of the CDR3 is TGTGCCAGCAGCGCTGATCTCGGGCCCCAGCATTTT. As protein: CASSADLGPQHF. The chain carries TRBV9 and TRBJ1-5; D is unresolved. The CDR3 contains 12 residues. The ends were cut back, 3 bases at V and 9 bases at J, with 10 bases in the middle. Germline V gene sequence: CDR1 SGDLS, CDR2 YYNGEE.